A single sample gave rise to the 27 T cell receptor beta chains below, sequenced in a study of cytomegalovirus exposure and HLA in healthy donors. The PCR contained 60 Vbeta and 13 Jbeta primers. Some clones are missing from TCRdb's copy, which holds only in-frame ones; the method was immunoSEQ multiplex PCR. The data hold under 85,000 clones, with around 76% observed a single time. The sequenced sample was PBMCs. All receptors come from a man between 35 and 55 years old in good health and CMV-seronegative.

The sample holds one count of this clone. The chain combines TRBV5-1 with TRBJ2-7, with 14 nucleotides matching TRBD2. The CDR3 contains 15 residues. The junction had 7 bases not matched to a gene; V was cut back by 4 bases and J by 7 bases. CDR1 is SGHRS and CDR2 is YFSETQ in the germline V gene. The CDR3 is CASSPGLAGAEEQYF. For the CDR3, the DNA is TGCGCCAGCAGCCCGGGACTAGCGGGAGCTGAAGAGCAGTACTTC.

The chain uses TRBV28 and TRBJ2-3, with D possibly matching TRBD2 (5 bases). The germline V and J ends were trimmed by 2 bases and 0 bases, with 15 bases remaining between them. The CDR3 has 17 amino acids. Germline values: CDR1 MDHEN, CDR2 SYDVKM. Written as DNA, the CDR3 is TGTGCCAGCAGTTTAAGGGCGGGCTACACCAGCACAGATACGCAGTATTTT. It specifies CASSLRAGYTSTDTQYF.

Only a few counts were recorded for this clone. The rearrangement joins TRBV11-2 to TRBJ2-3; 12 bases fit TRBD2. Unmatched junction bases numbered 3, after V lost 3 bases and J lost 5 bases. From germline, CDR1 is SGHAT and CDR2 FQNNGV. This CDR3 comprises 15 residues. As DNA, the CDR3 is TGTGCCAGCAGCTTTCTAGCGGGAGGGATAGATACGCAGTATTTT. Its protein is CASSFLAGGIDTQYF.

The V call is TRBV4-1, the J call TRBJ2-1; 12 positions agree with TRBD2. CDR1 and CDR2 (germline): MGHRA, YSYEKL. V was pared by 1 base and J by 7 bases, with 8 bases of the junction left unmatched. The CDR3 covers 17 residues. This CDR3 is CASSQVLAGGILNEQFF. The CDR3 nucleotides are TGCGCCAGCAGCCAAGTACTAGCGGGAGGAATTTTAAATGAGCAGTTCTTC.

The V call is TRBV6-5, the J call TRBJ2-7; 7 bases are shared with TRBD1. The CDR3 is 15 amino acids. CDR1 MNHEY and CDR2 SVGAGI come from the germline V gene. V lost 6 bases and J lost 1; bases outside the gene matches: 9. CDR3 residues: CASSLYRGRSYEQYF. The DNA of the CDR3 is TGTGCCAGCAGCCTTTACAGGGGTCGGTCCTACGAGCAGTACTTC.

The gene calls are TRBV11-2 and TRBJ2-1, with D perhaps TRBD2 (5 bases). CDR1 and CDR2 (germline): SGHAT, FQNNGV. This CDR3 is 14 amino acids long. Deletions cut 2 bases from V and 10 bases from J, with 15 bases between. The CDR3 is CASSLNSVPREQFF. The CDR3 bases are TGTGCCAGCAGCTTAAATAGCGTGCCCCGGGAGCAGTTCTTC.

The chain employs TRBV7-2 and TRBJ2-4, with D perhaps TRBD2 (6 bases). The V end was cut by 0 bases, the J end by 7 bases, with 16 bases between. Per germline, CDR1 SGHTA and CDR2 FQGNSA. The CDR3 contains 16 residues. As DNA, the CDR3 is TGTGCCAGCAGCTTAGCAGCTAGCGCGTCAGGGAACATTCAGTACTTC. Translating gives CASSLAASASGNIQYF. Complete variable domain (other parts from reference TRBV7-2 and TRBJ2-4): GAGVSQSPSNKVTEKGKDVELRCDPISGHTALYWYRQSLGQGLEFLIYFQGNSAPDKSGLPSDRFSAERTGGSVSTLTIQRTQQEDSAVYLCASSLAASASGNIQYFGAGTRLSVL.

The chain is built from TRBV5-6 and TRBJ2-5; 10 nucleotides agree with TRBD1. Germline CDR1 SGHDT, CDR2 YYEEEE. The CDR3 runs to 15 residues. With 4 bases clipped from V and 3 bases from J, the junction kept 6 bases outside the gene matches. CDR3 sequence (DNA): TGTGCCAGCAGCGGGGACAGGGGTTCGAAAGAGACCCAGTACTTC. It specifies CASSGDRGSKETQYF.

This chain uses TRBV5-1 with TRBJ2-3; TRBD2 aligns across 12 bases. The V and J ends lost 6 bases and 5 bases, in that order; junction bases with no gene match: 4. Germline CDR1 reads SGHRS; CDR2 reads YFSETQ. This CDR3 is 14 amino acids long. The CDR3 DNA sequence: TGCGCCAGCACCTCGGGACTAGCGGGAGATACGCAGTATTTT. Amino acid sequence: CASTSGLAGDTQYF.

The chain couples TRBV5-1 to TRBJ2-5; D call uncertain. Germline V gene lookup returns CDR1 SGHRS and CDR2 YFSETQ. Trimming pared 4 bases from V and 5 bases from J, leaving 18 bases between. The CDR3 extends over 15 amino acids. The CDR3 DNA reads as TGCGCCAGCAGCATGGACCCAGCCGTGAGGGAGACCCAGTACTTC. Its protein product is CASSMDPAVRETQYF.

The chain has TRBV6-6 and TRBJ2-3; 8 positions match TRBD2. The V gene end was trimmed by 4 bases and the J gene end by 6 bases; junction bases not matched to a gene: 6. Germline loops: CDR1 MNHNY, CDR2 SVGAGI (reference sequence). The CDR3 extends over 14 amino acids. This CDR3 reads CASSLRAGVDTQYF. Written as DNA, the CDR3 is TGTGCCAGCAGTTTGAGAGCGGGAGTGGATACGCAGTATTTT.

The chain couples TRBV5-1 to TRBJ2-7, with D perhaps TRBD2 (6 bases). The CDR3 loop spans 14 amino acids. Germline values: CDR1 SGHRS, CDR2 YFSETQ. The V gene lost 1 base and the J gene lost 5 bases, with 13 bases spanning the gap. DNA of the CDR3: TGCGCCAGCAGCTTGCACGGGAGAGGGGACGAGCAGTACTTC. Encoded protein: CASSLHGRGDEQYF.

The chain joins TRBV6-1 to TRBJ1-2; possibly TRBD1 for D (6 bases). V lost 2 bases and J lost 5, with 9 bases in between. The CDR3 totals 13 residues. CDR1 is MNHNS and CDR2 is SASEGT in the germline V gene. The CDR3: CASSEQGTYGYTF. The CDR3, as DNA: TGTGCCAGCAGTGAACAGGGGACATATGGCTACACCTTC.

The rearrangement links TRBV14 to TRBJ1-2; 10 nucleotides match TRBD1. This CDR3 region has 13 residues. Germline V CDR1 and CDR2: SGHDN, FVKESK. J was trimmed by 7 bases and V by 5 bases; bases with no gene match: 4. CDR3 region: CASSSDRGLGYTF. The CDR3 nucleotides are TGTGCCAGCAGCTCCGACAGGGGGCTTGGCTACACCTTC.

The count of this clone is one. Here the CDR3 reads CASSLSRTGNRNTIYF. The CDR3, as DNA: TGCGCCAGCAGCCTGTCTCGGACAGGGAATAGAAACACCATATATTTT. This rearrangement joins TRBV5-1 to TRBJ1-3; TRBD1 aligns across 8 bases. With V trimmed by 4 bases and J by 5 bases, 11 bases remained unmatched. Germline V gene sequence: CDR1 SGHRS, CDR2 YFSETQ. The CDR3 length is 16 residues.

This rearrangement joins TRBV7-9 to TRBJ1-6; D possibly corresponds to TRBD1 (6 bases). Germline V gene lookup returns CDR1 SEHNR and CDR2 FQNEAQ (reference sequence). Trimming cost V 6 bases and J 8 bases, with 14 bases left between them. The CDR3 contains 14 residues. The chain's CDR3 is CASRYPGGDSPLHF. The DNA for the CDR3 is TGTGCCAGCAGATACCCGGGGGGCGATTCACCCCTCCACTTT. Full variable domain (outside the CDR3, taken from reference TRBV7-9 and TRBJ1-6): DTGVSQNPRHKITKRGQNVTFRCDPISEHNRLYWYRQTLGQGPEFLTYFQNEAQLEKSRLLSDRFSAERPKGSFSTLEIQRTEQGDSAMYLCASRYPGGDSPLHFGNGTRLTVT.

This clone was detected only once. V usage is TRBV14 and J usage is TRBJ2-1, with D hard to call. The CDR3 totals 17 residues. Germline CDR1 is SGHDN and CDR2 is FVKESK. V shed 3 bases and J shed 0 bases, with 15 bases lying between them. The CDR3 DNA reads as TGTGCCAGCAGCCATTTTGGAACAGTCATCTCCTACAATGAGCAGTTCTTC. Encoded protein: CASSHFGTVISYNEQFF.

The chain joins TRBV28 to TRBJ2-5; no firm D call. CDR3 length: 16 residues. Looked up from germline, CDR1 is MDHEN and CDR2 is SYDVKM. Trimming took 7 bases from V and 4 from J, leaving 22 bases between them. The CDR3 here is CASKIIGYTQLETQYF. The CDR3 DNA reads TGTGCCAGCAAAATAATCGGGTATACTCAGCTAGAGACCCAGTACTTC.

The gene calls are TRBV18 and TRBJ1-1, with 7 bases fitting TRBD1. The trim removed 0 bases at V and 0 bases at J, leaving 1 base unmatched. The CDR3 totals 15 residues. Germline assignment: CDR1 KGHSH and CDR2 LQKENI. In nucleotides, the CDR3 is TGTGCCAGCTCACCACCGGGACAGATGAACACTGAAGCTTTCTTT. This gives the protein CASSPPGQMNTEAFF.

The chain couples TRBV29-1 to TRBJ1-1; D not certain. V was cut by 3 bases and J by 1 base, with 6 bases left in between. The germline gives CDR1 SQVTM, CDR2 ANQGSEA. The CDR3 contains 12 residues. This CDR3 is CSVEGGNTEAFF. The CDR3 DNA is TGCAGCGTTGAGGGAGGGAACACTGAAGCTTTCTTT.

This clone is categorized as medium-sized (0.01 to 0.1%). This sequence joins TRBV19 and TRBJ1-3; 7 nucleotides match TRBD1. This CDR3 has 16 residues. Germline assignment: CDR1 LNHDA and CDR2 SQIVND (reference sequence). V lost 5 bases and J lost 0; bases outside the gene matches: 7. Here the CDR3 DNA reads TGTGCCAGTAGTGAACAGGGGCCGAGCTCTGGAAACACCATATATTTT. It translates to CASSEQGPSSGNTIYF.

CDR3 nucleotides: TGTGCCAGCAGTGACCGACGGGACACTGAAGCTTTCTTT. It encodes CASSDRRDTEAFF. This rearrangement joins TRBV2 to TRBJ1-1; no firm D call. Germline loops: CDR1 SNHLY, CDR2 FYNNEI. This CDR3 is 13 amino acids long. V shed 3 bases and J shed 3 bases, with 8 bases lying between them.

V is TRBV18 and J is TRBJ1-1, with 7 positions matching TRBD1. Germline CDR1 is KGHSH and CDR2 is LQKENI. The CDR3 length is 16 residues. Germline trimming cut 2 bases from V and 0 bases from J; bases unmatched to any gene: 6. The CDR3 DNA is TGTGCCAGCTCACCAGCCGGGACAGCCATGAACACTGAAGCTTTCTTT. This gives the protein CASSPAGTAMNTEAFF.

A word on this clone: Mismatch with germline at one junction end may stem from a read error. CDR3 in amino acids: CASSLDGPGTDTQYF. CDR3 coding DNA: TGCGCCAGCAGCTTGGATGGGCCCGGCACGGATACGCAGTATTTT. J is TRBJ2-3 and V is TRBV5-1; the D is unclear. This CDR3 has 15 amino acids. Per the germline V gene, CDR1 is SGHRS and CDR2 is YFSETQ.

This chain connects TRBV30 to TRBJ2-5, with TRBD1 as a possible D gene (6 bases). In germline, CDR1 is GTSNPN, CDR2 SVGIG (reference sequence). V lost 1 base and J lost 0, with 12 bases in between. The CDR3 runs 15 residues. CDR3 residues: CAWSAWDTYQETQYF. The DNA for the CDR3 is TGTGCCTGGAGTGCCTGGGACACCTACCAAGAGACCCAGTACTTC.

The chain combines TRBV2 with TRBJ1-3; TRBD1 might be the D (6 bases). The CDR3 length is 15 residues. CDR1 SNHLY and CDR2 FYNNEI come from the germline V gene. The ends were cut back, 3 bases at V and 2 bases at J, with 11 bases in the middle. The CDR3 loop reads CASSESGTTGNTIYF. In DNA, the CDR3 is TGTGCCAGCAGTGAGTCCGGGACAACTGGAAACACCATATATTTT.

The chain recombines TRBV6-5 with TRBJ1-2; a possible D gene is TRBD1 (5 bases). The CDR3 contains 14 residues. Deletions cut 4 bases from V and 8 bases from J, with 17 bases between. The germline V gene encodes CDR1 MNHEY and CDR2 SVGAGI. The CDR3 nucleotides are TGTGCCAGCAGTTCCTCTTGGGGGGGGAAAGGCTACACCTTC. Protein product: CASSSSWGGKGYTF.